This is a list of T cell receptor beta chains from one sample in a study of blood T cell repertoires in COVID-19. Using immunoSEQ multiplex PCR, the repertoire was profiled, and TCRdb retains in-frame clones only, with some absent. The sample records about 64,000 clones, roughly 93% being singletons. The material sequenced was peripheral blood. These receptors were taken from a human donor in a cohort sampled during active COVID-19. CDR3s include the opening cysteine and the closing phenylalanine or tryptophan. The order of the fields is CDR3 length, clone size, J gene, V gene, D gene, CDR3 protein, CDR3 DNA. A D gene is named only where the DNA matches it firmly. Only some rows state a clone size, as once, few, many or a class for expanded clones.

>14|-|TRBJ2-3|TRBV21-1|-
CASSKALGGRTQYF
TGTGCCAGCAGCAAAGCGCTCGGGGGTCGTACGCAGTATTTT
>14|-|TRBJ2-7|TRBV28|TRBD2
CASEIAGAGYEQYF
TGTGCCAGCGAGATAGCGGGAGCCGGGTACGAGCAGTACTTC
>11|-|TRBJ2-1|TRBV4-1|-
CASNDSGEQFF
TGCGCCAGCAATGACTCGGGTGAGCAGTTCTTC
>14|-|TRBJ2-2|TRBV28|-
CASNPGQRGGELFF
TGTGCCAGCAATCCAGGGCAGCGAGGTGGGGAGCTGTTTTTT
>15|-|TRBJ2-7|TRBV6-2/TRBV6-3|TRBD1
CASSQLGQGVNEQYF
TGTGCCAGCAGTCAACTGGGACAGGGGGTAAACGAGCAGTACTTC
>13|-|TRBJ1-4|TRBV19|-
CASSQGPNEKLFF
TGTGCCAGTAGTCAGGGCCCTAATGAAAAACTGTTTTTT
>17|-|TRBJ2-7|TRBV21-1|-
CASSHFPISLVIYEQYF
TGTGCCAGCAGCCATTTCCCGATTAGTCTCGTGATCTACGAGCAGTACTTC
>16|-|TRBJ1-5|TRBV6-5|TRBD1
CASSSRTGRDNQPQHF
TGTGCCAGCAGTTCTAGGACAGGGCGAGACAACCAGCCCCAGCATTTT
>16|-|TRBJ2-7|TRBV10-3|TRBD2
CAISETLARDSYEQYF
TGTGCCATCAGTGAGACACTAGCGAGGGATTCCTACGAGCAGTACTTC
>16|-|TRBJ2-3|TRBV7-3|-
CASSPRGGGGTDTQYF
TGTGCCAGCAGCCCCCGGGGAGGGGGGGGCACAGATACGCAGTATTTT
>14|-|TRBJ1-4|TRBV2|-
CASSDSARGEKLFF
TGTGCCAGCAGTGACTCGGCGCGGGGTGAAAAACTGTTTTTT
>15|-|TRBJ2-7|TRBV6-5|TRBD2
CASSYSTRGSYEQYF
TGTGCCAGCAGTTACTCTACGCGGGGGTCGTACGAGCAGTACTTC
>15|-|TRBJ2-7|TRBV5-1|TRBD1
CASSLRGQGASEQYF
TGCGCCAGCAGCTTGAGGGGACAGGGGGCTTCCGAGCAGTACTTC
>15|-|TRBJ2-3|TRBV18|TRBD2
CASSPRGGSTDTQYF
TGTGCCAGCTCACCACGGGGGGGGAGCACAGATACGCAGTATTTT
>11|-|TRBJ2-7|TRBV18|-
CASSLTQEQYF
TGTGCCAGCTCACTGACTCAAGAGCAGTACTTC
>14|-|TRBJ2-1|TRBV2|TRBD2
CASSEGLGANEQFF
TGTGCCAGCAGTGAGGGACTAGGGGCCAATGAGCAGTTCTTC
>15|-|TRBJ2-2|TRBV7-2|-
CASSQTSHRAGELFF
TGTGCCAGCAGCCAGACTAGTCATCGGGCCGGGGAGCTGTTTTTT
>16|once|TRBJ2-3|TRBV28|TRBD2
CASSRGLAGVDHTQYF
TGTGCCAGCAGCCGGGGACTAGCGGGAGTTGATCATACGCAGTATTTT
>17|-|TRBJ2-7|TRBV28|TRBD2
CASSFRLAGESSYEQYF
TGTGCCAGCAGTTTTAGGCTAGCGGGAGAGAGCTCCTACGAGCAGTACTTC
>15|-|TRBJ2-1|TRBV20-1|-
CSASQRQSSYNEQFF
TGCAGTGCTAGTCAAAGACAGAGCTCCTACAATGAGCAGTTCTTC
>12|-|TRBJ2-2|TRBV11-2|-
CASSLGQGGLFF
TGTGCCAGCAGCTTAGGGCAGGGAGGGCTGTTTTTT
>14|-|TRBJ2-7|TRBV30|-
CAWSDRVFAYEQYF
TGTGCCTGGAGTGACAGGGTTTTTGCCTACGAGCAGTACTTC
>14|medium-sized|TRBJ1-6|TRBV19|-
CASSQGQGSSPLHF
TGTGCCAGTAGTCAGGGGCAGGGATCTTCACCCCTCCACTTT
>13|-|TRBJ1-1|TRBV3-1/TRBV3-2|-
CASSLYSNTEAFF
TGTGCCAGCAGTCTTTACTCGAACACTGAAGCTTTCTTT
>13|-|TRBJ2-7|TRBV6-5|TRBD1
CASTRDRGYEQYF
TGTGCCAGCACCAGGGACAGGGGGTACGAGCAGTACTTC
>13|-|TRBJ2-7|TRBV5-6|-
CASSLDTSYEQYF
TGTGCCAGCAGCTTGGACACCTCCTACGAGCAGTACTTC
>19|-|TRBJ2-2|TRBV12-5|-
CASGLVQWRRGEWTGELFF
TGTGCTAGTGGTTTGGTACAGTGGAGGAGGGGCGAGTGGACCGGGGAGCTGTTTTTT
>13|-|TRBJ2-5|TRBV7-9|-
CASSLGGRETQYF
TGTGCCAGCAGCTTAGGAGGGCGGGAGACCCAGTACTTC
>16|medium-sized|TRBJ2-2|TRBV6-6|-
CASSYGGTANTGELFF
TGTGCCAGCAGTTACGGGGGGACAGCGAACACCGGGGAGCTGTTTTTT
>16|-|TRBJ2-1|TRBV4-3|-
CASSQDTGGWGNEQFF
TGCGCCAGCAGCCAAGATACGGGGGGCTGGGGTAATGAGCAGTTCTTC
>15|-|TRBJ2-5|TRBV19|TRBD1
CASSTGTGTVETQYF
TGTGCCAGTAGTACCGGGACAGGGACGGTTGAGACCCAGTACTTC
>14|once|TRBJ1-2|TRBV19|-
CASSIDLGGPSYTF
TGTGCCAGTAGTATAGATCTCGGCGGGCCGAGCTACACCTTC
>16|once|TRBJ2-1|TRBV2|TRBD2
CASSKSTRLADFEQFF
TGTGCCAGCAGTAAATCCACCCGACTAGCCGATTTCGAGCAGTTCTTC